This T cell receptor (beta chain) derives from a study of shared clonotypes between healthy human individuals. With unsorted samples, genomic DNA was obtained from tens of millions of PBMCs. Trimming pared 0 bases from V and 4 bases from J, leaving 15 bases between. CDR3 size: 15 residues. Germline CDR1 GTSNPN, CDR2 SVGIG (reference sequence). Genomic DNA belonging to each subset was distributed in equal measure over several immunoSEQ plates. DNA from unsorted PBMC was sequenced on ten immunoSEQ deep assay plates. Methods used by the authors: ImmunoSEQ junction-only sequences lacked quality scores, so their filtering differed. TCRdb keeps only in-frame clones here, not all; method: immunoSEQ multiplex PCR. Clonal size and the V and J genes are those of that table, whereas D and trimming came from the DNA. There are about 480,000 clones in the sample; about 79% occur only once, and 9.5% to 15% lies in the top ten.

The chain employs TRBV30 and TRBJ1-2; a weak D match, TRBD1 (5 bases). Sequencing used PBMCs. The sequence derives from a woman aged 40-49 years in good health. Some clones in this sample may be carry-over from other donors' samples. The CDR3 sequence: CAWSVQGVPSYGYTF. The CDR3 nucleotides read TGTGCCTGGAGTGTCCAGGGAGTCCCCTCCTATGGCTACACCTTC.